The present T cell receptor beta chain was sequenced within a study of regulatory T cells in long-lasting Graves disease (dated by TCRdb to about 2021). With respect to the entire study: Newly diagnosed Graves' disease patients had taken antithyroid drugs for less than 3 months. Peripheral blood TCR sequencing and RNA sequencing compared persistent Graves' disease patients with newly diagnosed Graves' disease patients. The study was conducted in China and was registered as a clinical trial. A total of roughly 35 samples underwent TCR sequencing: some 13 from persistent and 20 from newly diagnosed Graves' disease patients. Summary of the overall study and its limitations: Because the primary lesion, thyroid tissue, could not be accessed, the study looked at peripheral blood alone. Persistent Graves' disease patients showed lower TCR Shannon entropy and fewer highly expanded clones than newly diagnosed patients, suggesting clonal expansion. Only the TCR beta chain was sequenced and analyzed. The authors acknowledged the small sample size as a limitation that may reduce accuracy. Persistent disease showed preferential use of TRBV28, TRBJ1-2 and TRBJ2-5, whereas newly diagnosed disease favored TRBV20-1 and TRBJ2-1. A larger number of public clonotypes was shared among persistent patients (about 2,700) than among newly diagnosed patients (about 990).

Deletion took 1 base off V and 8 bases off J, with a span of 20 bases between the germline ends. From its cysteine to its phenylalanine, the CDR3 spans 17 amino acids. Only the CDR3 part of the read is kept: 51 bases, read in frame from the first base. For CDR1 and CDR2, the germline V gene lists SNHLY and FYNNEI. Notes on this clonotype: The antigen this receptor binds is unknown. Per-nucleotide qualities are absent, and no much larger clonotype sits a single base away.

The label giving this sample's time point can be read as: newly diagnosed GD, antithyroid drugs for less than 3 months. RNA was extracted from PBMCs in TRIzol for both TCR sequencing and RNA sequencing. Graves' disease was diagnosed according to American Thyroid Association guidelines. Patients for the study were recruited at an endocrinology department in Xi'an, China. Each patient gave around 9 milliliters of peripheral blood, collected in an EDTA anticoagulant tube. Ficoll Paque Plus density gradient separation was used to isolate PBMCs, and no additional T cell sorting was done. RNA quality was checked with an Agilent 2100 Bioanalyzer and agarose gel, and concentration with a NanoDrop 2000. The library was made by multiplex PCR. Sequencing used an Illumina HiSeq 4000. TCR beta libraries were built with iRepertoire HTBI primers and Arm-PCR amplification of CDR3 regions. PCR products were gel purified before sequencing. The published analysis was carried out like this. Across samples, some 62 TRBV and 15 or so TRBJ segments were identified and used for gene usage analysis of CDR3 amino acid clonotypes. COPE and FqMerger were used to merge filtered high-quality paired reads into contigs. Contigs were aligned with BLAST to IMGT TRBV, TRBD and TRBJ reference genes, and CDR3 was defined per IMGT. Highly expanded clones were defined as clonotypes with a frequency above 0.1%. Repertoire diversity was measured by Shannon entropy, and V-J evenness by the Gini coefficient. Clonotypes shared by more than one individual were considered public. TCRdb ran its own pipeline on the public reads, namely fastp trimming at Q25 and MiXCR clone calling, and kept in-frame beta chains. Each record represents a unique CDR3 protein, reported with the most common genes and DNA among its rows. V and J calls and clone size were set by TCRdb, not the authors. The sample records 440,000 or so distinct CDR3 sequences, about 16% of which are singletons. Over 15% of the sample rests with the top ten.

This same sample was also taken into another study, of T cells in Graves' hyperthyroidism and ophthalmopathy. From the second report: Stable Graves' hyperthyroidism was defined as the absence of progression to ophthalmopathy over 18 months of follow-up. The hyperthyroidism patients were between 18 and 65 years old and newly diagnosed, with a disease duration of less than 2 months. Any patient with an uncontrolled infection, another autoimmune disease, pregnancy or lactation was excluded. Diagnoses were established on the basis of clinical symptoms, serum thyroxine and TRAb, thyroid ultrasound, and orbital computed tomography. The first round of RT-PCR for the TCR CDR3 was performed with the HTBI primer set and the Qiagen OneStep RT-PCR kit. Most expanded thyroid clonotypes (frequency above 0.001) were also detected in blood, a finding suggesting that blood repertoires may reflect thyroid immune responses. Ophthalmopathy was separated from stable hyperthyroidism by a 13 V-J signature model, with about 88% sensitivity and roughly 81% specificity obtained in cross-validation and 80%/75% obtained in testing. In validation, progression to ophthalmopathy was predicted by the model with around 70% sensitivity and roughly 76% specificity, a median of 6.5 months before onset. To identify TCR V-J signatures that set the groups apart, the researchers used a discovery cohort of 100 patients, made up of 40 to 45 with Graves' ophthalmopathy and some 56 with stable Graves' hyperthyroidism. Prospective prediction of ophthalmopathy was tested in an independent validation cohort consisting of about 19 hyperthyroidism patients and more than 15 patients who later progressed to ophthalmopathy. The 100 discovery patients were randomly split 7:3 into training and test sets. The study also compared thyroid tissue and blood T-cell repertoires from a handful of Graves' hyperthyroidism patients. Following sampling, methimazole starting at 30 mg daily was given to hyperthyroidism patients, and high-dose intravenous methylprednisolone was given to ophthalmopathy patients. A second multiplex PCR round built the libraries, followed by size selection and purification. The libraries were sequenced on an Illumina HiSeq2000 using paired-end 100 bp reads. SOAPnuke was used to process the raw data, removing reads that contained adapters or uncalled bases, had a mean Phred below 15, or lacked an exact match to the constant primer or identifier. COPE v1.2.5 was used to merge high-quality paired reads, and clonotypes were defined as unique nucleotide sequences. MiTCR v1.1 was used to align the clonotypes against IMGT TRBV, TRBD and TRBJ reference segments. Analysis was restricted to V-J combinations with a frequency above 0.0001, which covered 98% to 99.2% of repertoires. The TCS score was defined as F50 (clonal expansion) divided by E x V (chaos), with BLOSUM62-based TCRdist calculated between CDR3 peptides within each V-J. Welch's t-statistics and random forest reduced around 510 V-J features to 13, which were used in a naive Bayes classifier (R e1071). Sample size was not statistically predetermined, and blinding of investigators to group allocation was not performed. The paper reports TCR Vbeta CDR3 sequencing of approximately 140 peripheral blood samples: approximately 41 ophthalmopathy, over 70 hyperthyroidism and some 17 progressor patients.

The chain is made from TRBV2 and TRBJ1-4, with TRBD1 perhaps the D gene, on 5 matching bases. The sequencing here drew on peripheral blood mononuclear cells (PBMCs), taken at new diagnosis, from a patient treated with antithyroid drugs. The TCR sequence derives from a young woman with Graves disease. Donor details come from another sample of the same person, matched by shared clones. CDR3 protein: CASSEGTLDSLGEKLFF. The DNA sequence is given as TGTGCCAGCAGTGAAGGGACCCTCGACAGTCTAGGAGAAAAACTGTTTTTT.